This T cell receptor (beta chain) was profiled in a study of OX40 agonist ivuxolimab in advanced cancers. Across the whole study: Patients with prior anti-PD-1, anti-PD-L1 or anti-CTLA-4 therapy were eligible; about 41% had some. Three patients got partial responses; one had hepatocellular carcinoma and two had cutaneous melanoma.

Generated by immunoSEQ multiplex PCR, the TCRdb table keeps only in-frame clones and is missing some. The data show 55,000 to 70,000 clones, with 85% seen just once and roughly 4.5% held by the top ten. The CDR3 covers 13 residues. Trimming took 2 bases from V and 1 from J, leaving 5 bases between them. CDR1 and CDR2 from the germline V gene are SGHDN and FVKESK. General study findings and limits: Fewer expanded clones were found on average in CD4+ than in CD8+ T cells. Those patients achieving a partial response at 0.1-3.0 mg/kg showed among the lowest clonal expansion.

As concerns this clone: What it binds is not known.

The sample in question was CD4+ or CD8+ T cells sorted from blood, obtained in a trial of the OX40 agonist ivuxolimab. The J gene is TRBJ2-5, the V gene TRBV14; D is undetermined. The TCR sequence derives from an adult with an advanced solid tumor such as melanoma, head and neck, liver or kidney cancer. DNA for the CDR3: TGTGCCAGCAGCCAACTATTCCAAGAGACCCAGTACTTC. Translating gives CASSQLFQETQYF.